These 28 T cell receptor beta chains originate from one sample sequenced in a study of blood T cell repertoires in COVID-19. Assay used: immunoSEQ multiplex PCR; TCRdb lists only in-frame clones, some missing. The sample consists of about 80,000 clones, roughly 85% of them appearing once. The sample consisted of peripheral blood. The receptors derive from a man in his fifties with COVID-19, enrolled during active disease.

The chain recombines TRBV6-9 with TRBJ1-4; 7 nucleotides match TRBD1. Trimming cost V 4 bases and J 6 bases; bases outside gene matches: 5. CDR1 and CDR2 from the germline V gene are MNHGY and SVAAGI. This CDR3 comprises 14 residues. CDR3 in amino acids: CASSLDRVDEKLFF. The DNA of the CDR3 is TGTGCCAGCAGTTTAGACAGGGTAGATGAAAAACTGTTTTTT.

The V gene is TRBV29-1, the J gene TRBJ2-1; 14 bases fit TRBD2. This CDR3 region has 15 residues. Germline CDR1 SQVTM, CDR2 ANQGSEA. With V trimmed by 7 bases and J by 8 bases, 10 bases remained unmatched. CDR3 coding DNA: TGCAGCGCCAAAGGCGGGACTAGCGGGAGCGATGAGCAGTTCTTC. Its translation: CSAKGGTSGSDEQFF.

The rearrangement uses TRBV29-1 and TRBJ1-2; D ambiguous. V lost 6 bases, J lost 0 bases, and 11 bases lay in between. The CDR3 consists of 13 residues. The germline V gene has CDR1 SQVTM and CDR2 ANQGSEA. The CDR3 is CSVGLGANYGYTF. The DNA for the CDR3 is TGCAGCGTCGGCCTCGGGGCTAACTATGGCTACACCTTC.

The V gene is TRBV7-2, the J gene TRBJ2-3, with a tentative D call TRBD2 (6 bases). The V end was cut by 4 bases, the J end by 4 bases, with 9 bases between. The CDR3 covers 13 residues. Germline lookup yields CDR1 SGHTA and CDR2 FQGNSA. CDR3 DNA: TGTGCCAGCAGCTACTCTAGCGCAGATACGCAGTATTTT. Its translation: CASSYSSADTQYF.

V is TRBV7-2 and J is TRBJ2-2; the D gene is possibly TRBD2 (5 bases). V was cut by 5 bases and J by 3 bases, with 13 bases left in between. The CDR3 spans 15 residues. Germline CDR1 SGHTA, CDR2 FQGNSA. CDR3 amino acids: CASSPKRTDTGELFF. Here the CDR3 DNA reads TGTGCCAGCAGCCCCAAACGGACTGACACCGGGGAGCTGTTTTTT. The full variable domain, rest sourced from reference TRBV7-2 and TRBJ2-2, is GAGVSQSPSNKVTEKGKDVELRCDPISGHTALYWYRQSLGQGLEFLIYFQGNSAPDKSGLPSDRFSAERTGGSVSTLTIQRTQQEDSAVYLCASSPKRTDTGELFFGEGSRLTVL.

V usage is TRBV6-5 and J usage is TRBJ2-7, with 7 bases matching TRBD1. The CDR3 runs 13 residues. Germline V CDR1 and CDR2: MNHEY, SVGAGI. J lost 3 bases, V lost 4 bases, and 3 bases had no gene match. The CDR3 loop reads CASSSGTDYEQYF. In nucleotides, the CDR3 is TGTGCCAGCAGTTCCGGGACAGACTACGAGCAGTACTTC.

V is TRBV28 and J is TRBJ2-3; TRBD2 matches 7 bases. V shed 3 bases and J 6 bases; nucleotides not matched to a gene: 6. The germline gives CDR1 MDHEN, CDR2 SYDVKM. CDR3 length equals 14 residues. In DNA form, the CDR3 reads TGTGCCAGCAGTTTGGGAGGGGCTAGGGATACGCAGTATTTT. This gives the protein CASSLGGARDTQYF.

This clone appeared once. Here the CDR3 DNA reads TGCGCCAGCAGCCCCCTACTCGGGGTCAATCAGCCCCAGCATTTT. It translates to CASSPLLGVNQPQHF. V is TRBV4-1 and J is TRBJ1-5; D ambiguous. Between the trimmed V and J ends, which lost 4 bases and 3 bases, there was a span of 13 bases. CDR1 and CDR2 from the germline V gene are MGHRA and YSYEKL. There are 15 residues in the CDR3.

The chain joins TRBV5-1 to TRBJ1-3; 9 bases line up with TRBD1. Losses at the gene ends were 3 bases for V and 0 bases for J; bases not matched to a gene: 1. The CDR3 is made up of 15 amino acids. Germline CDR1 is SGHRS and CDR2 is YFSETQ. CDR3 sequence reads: CASSSGQGSGNTIYF. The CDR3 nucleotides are TGCGCCAGCAGCTCGGGACAGGGCTCTGGAAACACCATATATTTT. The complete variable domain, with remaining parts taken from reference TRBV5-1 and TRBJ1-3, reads KAGVTQTPRYLIKTRGQQVTLSCSPISGHRSVSWYQQTPGQGLQFLFEYFSETQRNKGNFPGRFSGRQFSNSRSEMNVSTLELGDSALYLCASSSGQGSGNTIYFGEGSWLTVV.

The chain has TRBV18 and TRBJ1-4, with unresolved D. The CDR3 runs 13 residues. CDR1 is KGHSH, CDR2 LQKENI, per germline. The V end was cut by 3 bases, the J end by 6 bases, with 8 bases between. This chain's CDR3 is CASSPSLDEKLFF. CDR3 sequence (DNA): TGTGCCAGCTCACCTTCGCTAGATGAAAAACTGTTTTTT.

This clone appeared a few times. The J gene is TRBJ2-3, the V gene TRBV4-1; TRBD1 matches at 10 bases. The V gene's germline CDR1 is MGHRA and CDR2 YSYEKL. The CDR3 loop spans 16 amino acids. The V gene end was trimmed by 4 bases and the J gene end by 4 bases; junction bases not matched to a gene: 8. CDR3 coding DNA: TGCGCCAGCAGCCTCCGGGACAGGGGCGAGGCAGATACGCAGTATTTT. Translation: CASSLRDRGEADTQYF.

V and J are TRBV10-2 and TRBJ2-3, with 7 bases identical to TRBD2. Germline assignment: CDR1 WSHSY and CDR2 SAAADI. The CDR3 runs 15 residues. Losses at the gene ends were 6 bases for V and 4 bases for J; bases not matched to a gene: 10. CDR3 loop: CASRSLGGESDTQYF. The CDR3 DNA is TGCGCCAGCAGATCCCTTGGGGGGGAGTCAGATACGCAGTATTTT.

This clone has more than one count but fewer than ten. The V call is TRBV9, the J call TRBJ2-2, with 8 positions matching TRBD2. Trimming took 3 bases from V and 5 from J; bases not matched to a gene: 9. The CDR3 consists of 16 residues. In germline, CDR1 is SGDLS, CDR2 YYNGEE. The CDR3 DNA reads TGTGCCAGCAGCGCGACCGGGACTAGACGGACCGGGGAGCTGTTTTTT. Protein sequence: CASSATGTRRTGELFF. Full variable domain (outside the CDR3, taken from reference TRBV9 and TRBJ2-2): DSGVTQTPKHLITATGQRVTLRCSPRSGDLSVYWYQQSLDQGLQFLIQYYNGEERAKGNILERFSAQQFPDLHSELNLSSLELGDSALYFCASSATGTRRTGELFFGEGSRLTVL.

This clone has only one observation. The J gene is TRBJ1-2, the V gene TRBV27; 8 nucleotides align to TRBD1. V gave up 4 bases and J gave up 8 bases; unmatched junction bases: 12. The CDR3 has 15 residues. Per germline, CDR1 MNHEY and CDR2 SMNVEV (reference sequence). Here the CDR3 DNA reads TGTGCCAGCAGTTCCCTACAGGGGGGGATGGGGGGCTACACCTTC. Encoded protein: CASSSLQGGMGGYTF.

CDR3 region: CASSTIETGELFF. The CDR3 DNA sequence: TGTGCCAGCAGCACGATAGAAACCGGGGAGCTGTTTTTT. The chain employs TRBV3-1 (or the pseudogene TRBV3-2) and TRBJ2-2; D gene unclear. CDR3 length: 13 amino acids. V was trimmed by 5 bases and J by 5 bases, leaving 9 bases between them. Germline lookup yields CDR1 LGHDT and CDR2 YNNKEL (reference sequence).

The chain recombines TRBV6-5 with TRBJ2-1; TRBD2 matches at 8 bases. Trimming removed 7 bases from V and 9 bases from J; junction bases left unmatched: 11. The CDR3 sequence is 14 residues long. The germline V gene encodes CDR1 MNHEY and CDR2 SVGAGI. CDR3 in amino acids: CASTRGLGPGEQFF. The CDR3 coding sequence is TGTGCCAGCACCCGGGGACTAGGGCCTGGTGAGCAGTTCTTC.

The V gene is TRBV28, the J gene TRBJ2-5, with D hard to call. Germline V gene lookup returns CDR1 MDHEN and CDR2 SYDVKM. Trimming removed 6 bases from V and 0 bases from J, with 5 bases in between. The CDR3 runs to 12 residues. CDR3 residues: CASSDYQETQYF. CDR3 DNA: TGTGCCAGCAGCGACTACCAAGAGACCCAGTACTTC. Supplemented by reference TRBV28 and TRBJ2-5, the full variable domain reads DVKVTQSSRYLVKRTGEKVFLECVQDMDHENMFWYRQDPGLGLRLIYFSYDVKMKEKGDIPEGYSVSREKKERFSLILESASTNQTSMYLCASSDYQETQYFGPGTRLLVL.

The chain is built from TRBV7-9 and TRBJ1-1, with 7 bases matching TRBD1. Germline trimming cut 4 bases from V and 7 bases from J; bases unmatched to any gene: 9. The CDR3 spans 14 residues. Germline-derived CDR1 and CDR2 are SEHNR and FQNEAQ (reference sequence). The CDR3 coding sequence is TGTGCCAGCAGCTCCCCCGGGACAGATCTTGAAGCTTTCTTT. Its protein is CASSSPGTDLEAFF.

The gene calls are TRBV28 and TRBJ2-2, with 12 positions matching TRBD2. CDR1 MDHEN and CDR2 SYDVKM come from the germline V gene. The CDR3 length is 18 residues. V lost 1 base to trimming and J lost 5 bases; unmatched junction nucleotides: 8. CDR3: CASSLSPWLAGGTGELFF. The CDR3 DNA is TGTGCCAGCAGTTTATCCCCTTGGCTAGCGGGGGGGACCGGGGAGCTGTTTTTT. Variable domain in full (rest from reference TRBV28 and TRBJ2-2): DVKVTQSSRYLVKRTGEKVFLECVQDMDHENMFWYRQDPGLGLRLIYFSYDVKMKEKGDIPEGYSVSREKKERFSLILESASTNQTSMYLCASSLSPWLAGGTGELFFGEGSRLTVL.

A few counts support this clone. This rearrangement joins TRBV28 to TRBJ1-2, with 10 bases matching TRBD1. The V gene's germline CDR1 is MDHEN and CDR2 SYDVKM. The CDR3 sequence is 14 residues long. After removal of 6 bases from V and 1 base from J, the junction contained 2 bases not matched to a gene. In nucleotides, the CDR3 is TGTGCCAGCAGGAGGACAGGGGGTAACTATGGCTACACCTTC. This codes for CASRRTGGNYGYTF.

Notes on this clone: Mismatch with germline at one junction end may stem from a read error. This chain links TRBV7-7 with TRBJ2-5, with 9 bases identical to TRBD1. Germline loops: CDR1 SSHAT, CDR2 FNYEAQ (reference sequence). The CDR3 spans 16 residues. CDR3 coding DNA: TGTGCTAGCAGCTTCGGGACAGGGTCATACCAAGAGACCCAGTACTTC. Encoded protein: CASSFGTGSYQETQYF.

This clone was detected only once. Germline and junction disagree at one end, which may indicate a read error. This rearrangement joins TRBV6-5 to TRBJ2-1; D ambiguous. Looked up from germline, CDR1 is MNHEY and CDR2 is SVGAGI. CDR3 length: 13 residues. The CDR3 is CASRYSRDNEQFF. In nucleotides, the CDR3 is TGTGCCAGCAGGTACTCTCGGGACAATGAGCAGTTCTTC.

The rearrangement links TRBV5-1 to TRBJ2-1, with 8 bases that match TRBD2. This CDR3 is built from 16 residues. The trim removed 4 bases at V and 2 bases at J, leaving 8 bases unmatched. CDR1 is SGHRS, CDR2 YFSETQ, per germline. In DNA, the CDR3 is TGCGCCAGCAGCCCCGGGGCGGGAGGAACCTACAATGAGCAGTTCTTC. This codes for CASSPGAGGTYNEQFF.

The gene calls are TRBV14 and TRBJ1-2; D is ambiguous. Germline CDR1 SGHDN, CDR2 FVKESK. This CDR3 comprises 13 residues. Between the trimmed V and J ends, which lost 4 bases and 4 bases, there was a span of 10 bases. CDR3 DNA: TGTGCCAGCAGCCTACGAGGTAGCTATGGCTACACCTTC. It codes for CASSLRGSYGYTF.

This CDR3 reads CASGLAGGYEQYF. DNA for the CDR3: TGTGCCAGCGGACTAGCGGGAGGGTACGAGCAGTACTTC. The chain combines TRBV27 with TRBJ2-7, with 15 bases matching TRBD2. This CDR3 has 13 amino acids. Per germline, CDR1 MNHEY and CDR2 SMNVEV (reference sequence). V dropped 8 bases and J dropped 4; count of bases not matched to a gene: 0.

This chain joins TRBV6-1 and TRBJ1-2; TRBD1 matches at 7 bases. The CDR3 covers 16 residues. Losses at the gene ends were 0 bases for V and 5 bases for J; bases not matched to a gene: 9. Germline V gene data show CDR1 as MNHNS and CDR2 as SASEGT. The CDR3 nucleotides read TGTGCCAGCAGTGAAGCAGGCCCCAGGGGGGCGTATGGCTACACCTTC. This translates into CASSEAGPRGAYGYTF.

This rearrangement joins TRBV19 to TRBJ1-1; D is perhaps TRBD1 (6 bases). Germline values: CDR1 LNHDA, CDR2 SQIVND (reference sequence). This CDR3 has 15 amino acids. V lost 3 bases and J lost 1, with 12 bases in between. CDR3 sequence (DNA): TGTGCCAGTAGTATCGAGGACAGAGAGAACACTGAAGCTTTCTTT. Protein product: CASSIEDRENTEAFF. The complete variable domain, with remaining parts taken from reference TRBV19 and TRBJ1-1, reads DGGITQSPKYLFRKEGQNVTLSCEQNLNHDAMYWYRQDPGQGLRLIYYSQIVNDFQKGDIAEGYSVSREKKESFPLTVTSAQKNPTAFYLCASSIEDRENTEAFFGQGTRLTVV.

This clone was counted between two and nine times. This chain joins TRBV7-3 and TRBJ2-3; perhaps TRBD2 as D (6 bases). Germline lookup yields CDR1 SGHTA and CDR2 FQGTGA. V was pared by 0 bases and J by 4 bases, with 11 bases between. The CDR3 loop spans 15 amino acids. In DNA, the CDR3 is TGTGCCAGCAGCTTAACCCGGGAGCTGTCAGATACGCAGTATTTT. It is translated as CASSLTRELSDTQYF.